This T cell receptor beta chain was profiled in a study of PD-L1 blockade in urothelial cancer. Across the study: Patients with male sex and bladder-origin urothelial cancer accounted for about 90% of the 29 enrolled. Overall study results and limits: In blood at 3 weeks, tumor-associated clones expanded more among patients with durable benefit. When pretreatment blood TCR clonality was below the median, it predicted better survival.

The time point here: pretreatment peripheral blood. TCRdb keeps only in-frame clones here, not all; method: immunoSEQ multiplex PCR. The sample contains 90,000 to 100,000 clones, around 90% of which appear only once. As regards this clone: Its antigen is not known.

In germline, CDR1 is SEHNR, CDR2 FQNEAQ (reference sequence). Trimming removed 4 bases at V and 0 bases at J, with 13 bases between. The CDR3 is 16 residues long. The source of this sequence is a man aged 60 to 75 with urothelial cancer. The chain is built from TRBV7-9 and TRBJ1-5; possibly TRBD1 for D (6 bases). This material consisted of PBMCs, taken around atezolizumab (anti-PD-L1) treatment. CDR3 loop: CASSSEDRSSNQPQHF. The DNA of the CDR3 is TGTGCCAGCAGCTCTGAGGACAGAAGTAGCAATCAGCCCCAGCATTTT.